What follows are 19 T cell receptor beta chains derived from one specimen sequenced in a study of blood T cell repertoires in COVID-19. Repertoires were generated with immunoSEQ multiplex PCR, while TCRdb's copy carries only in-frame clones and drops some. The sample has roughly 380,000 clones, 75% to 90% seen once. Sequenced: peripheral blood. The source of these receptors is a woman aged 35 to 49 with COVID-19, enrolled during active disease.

CDR3 bases: TGTGCCAGCAGTCTGGGGGGACAGGGATACAATGAGCAGTTCTTC. Encoded protein: CASSLGGQGYNEQFF. The rearrangement joins TRBV7-2 to TRBJ2-1, with 9 positions matching TRBD1. The V and J ends lost 6 bases and 4 bases, in that order; junction bases with no gene match: 7. CDR1 is SGHTA, CDR2 FQGNSA, per germline. This CDR3 has 15 residues. Full variable domain (outside the CDR3, taken from reference TRBV7-2 and TRBJ2-1): GAGVSQSPSNKVTEKGKDVELRCDPISGHTALYWYRQSLGQGLEFLIYFQGNSAPDKSGLPSDRFSAERTGGSVSTLTIQRTQQEDSAVYLCASSLGGQGYNEQFFGPGTRLTVL.

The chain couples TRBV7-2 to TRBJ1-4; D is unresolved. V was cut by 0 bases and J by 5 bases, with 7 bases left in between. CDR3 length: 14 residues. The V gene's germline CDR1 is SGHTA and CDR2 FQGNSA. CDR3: CASSLAYRNEKLFF. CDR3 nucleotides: TGTGCCAGCAGCTTAGCGTACAGAAATGAAAAACTGTTTTTT.

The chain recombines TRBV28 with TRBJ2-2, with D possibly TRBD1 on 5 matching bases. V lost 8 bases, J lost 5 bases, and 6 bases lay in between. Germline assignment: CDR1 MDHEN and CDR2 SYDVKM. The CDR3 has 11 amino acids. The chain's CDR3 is CASSGTGELFF. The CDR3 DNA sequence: TGTGCCAGCTCAGGGACCGGGGAGCTGTTTTTT.

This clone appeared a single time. CDR3 sequence (DNA): TGTGCCACCAGTGATTCCGGGACAGGGGTTGGCGAGACCCAGTACTTC. Its protein product is CATSDSGTGVGETQYF. The gene calls are TRBV24-1 and TRBJ2-5, with TRBD1 matching over 10 bases. The CDR3 spans 16 residues. J gave up 5 bases and V 2 bases, and 7 bases lay outside the gene matches. The germline V gene encodes CDR1 KGHDR and CDR2 SFDVKD.

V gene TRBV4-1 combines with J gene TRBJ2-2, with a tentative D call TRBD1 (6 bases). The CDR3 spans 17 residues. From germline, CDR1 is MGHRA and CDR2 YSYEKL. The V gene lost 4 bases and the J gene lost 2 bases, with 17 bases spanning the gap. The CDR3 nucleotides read TGCGCCAGCAGCCGATCCCCAGGGGATTTTAACACCGGGGAGCTGTTTTTT. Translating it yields CASSRSPGDFNTGELFF.

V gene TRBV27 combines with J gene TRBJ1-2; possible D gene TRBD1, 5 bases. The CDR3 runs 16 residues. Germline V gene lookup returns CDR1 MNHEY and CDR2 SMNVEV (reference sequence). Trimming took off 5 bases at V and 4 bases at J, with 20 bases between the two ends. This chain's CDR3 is CASSPHGDRGFYGYTF. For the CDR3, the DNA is TGTGCCAGCAGTCCCCACGGGGATCGGGGGTTCTATGGCTACACCTTC.

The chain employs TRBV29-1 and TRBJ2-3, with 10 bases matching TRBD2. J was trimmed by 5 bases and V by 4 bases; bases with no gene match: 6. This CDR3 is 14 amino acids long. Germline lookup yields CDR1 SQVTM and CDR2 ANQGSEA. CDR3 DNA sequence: TGCAGCGTTGTAGCGGGGGGAGAAAGAGATACGCAGTATTTT. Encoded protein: CSVVAGGERDTQYF.

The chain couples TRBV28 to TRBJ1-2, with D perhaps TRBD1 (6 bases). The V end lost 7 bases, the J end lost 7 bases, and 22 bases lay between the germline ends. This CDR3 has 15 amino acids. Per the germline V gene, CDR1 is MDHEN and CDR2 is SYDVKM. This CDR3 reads CASTIVMGAPGGYTF. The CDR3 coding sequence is TGTGCCAGCACTATTGTAATGGGGGCTCCAGGTGGCTACACCTTC.

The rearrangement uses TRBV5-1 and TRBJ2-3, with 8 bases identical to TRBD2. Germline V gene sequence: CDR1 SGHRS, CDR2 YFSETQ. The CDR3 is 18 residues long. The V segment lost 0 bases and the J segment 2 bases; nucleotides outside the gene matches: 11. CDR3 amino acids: CASSLDPVSGSNTDTQYF. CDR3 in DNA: TGCGCCAGCAGCTTGGATCCGGTCAGCGGGAGTAACACAGATACGCAGTATTTT.

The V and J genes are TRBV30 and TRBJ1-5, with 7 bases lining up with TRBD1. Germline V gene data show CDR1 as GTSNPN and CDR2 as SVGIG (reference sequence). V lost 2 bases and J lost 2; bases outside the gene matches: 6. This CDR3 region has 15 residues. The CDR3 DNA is TGTGCCTGGAGTATGACAGGGCGCCGCAATCAGCCCCAGCATTTT. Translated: CAWSMTGRRNQPQHF.

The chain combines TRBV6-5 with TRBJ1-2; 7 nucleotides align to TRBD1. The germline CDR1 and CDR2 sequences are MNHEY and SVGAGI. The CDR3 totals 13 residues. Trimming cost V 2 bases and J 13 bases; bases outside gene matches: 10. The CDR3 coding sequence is TGTGCCAGCAGTTACGCACAGGGGAAGTTGGCCACCTTC. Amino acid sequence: CASSYAQGKLATF.

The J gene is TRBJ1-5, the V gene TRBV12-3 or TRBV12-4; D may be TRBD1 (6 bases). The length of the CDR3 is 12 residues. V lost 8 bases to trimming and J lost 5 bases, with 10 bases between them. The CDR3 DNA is TGTGCCAGCTCGAGGGGGTATCAGCCCCAGCATTTT. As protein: CASSRGYQPQHF.

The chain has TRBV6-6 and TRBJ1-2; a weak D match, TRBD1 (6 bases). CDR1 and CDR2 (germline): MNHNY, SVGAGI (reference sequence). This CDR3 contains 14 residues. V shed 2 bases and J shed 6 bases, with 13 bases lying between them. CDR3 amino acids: CASSYPGGSDGYTF. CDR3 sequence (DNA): TGTGCCAGCAGTTACCCGGGGGGCTCAGATGGCTACACCTTC.

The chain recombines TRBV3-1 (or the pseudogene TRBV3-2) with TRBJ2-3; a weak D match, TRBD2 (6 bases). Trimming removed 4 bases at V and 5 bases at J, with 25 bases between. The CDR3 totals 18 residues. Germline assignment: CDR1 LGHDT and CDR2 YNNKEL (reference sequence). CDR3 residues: CASSRGPGTLSGLDTQYF. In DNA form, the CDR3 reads TGTGCCAGCAGCCGAGGTCCCGGGACTTTGTCGGGGCTAGATACGCAGTATTTT.

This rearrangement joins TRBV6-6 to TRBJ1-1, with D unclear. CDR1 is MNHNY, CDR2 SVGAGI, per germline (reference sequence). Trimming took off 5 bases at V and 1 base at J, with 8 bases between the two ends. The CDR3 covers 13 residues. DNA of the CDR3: TGTGCCAGCAGTCCCCCAGGGAACACTGAAGCTTTCTTT. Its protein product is CASSPPGNTEAFF.

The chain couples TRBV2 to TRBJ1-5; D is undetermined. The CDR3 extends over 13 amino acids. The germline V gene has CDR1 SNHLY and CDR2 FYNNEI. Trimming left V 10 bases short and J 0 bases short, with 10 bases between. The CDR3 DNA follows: TGTGCCACCCAGCGAGATAGCAATCAGCCCCAGCATTTT. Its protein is CATQRDSNQPQHF.

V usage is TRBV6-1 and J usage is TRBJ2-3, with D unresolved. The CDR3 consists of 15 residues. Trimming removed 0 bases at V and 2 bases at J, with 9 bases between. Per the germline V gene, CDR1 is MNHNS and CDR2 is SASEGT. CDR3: CASSEALVFTDTQYF. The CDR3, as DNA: TGTGCCAGCAGTGAAGCGTTAGTCTTCACAGATACGCAGTATTTT.

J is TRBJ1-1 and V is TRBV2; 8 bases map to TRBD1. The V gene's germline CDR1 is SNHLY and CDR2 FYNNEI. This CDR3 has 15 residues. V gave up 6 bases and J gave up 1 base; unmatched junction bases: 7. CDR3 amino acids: CASRLRTGRNTEAFF. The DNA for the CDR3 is TGTGCCAGCAGGCTTAGGACAGGGAGGAACACTGAAGCTTTCTTT.

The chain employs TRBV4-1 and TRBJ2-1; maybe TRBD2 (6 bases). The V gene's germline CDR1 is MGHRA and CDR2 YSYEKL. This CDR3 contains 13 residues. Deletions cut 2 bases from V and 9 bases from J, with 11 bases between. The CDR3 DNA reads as TGCGCCAGCAGCCAAAACATCGGGAGTGAGCAGTTCTTC. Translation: CASSQNIGSEQFF.